These T cell receptor beta chains were read from a single sample in a study of T cell responses to AZD1222 COVID-19 vaccine. The repertoire was sequenced with immunoSEQ multiplex PCR; TCRdb's copy has only in-frame clones and lacks some. The sample consists of about 190,000 clones, almost 95% of them appearing once. The sample here was peripheral blood, taken on day 0 of AZD1222 vaccination. These receptors were obtained from an adult in good health. The conserved cysteine and the conserved F or W are not part of the CDR3 here. Fields, in order: V gene, CDR3 protein.

TRBV29-1,SASTGQETQY
TRBV3-1/TRBV3-2,ASSQGFTGELF
TRBV15,ATSRDLPTGVSYEQY
TRBV19,ASSISRVGTYGYT
TRBV10-3,AISDGAFKTYEQY
TRBV7-3,ASSLPPQGPNTGELF
TRBV12-3/TRBV12-4,ASSFGPYGEAF
TRBV6-2/TRBV6-3,ASSRPSTSGRANEQF
TRBV6-6,ASSYQGTATDTQY
TRBV28,ASTLAGTGDGYT
TRBV5-1,ASSLNAGTGELF
TRBV29-1,SVGTSSEQY
TRBV27,ASSPGTGYEQY
TRBV4-1,ASSQGGWTGPHVNSPLH
TRBV28,ASSPGWGNNEKLF
TRBV7-3,ASSLTSGTSVYT
TRBV27,ASSPGLAGTYEQY
TRBV6-5,ASSSRTGSTGELF
TRBV5-4,ASSLGGSGSYEQY
TRBV5-5,ASSLWSGGLTGELF
TRBV9,ASWGVDYGYT
TRBV12-3/TRBV12-4,ASSGTGSHEQY
TRBV3-1/TRBV3-2,ASSQEGGRGQPQH
TRBV7-9,ASSTFSASGSYEQY
TRBV7-3,ASSLRTSLTTTGELF
TRBV19,ASSPWQIANTGELF
TRBV5-6,ASSFGQYEQY
TRBV28,ASSHSGGSYNEQF
TRBV6-2/TRBV6-3,ASSYTADSVTDTQY
TRBV28,ASTTQPTSYEQY
TRBV27,ASSDSTSGLYQETQY
TRBV5-5,ASSFGTGRQPQH
TRBV5-4,ASSVPGARQGNEQF
TRBV9,ASSHRTESNSGNTIY
TRBV6-2/TRBV6-3,ASSHRGGREQF
TRBV19,ASETGRQAF
TRBV28,ASSSGFSNYGYT
TRBV6-1,ASSELTPNYGYT
TRBV24-1,ATSDRDIYNEQF
TRBV5-1,ASSRLAGRYEQY
TRBV28,ASRLPPDRRDSPLH
TRBV28,ASSALRNTIY
TRBV19,ASSPLGGANTGELF
TRBV28,ASSPDSWGNNEQF
TRBV6-5,ASSYREGEGTGELF
TRBV5-1,ASSSAGGGYEQY
TRBV19,ASSSTGNTEAF
TRBV28,ASTSRRGNTIY
TRBV29-1,SVEKADGRYGYT
TRBV5-1,ASSFSGVGGSSYEQY
TRBV3-1/TRBV3-2,ASSVFPSSGSSSCTDTQY
TRBV19,ASSIVLSGRLGNEQF
TRBV29-1,SVGDRRNEQF